The rows below give T cell receptor beta chains drawn from one sample of a study of blood T cell repertoires in COVID-19. Using immunoSEQ multiplex PCR, the repertoire was profiled, and TCRdb retains in-frame clones only, with some absent. The table records under 75,000 clones, about 81% of them present only once. The sequenced sample consisted of peripheral blood. Every receptor here comes from a man older than 75 with acute or convalescent COVID-19. CDR3s include the opening cysteine and the closing phenylalanine or tryptophan. D genes are given only for firm matches. Clone size, where shown, is once, few, many, or a class for clones that have expanded.

j_call: TRBJ2-5; clone_size: few; cdr3_length: 18; v_call: TRBV15; d_call: -; cdr3_nt: TGTGCCACCAGCAGACAGGGGGGTATTCCACGGACCCAAGAGACCCAGTACTTC; cdr3_aa: CATSRQGGIPRTQETQYF
j_call: TRBJ1-1; clone_size: -; cdr3_length: 15; v_call: TRBV4-3; d_call: -; cdr3_nt: TGCGCCAGCAGCCAGGGAGGCGGGTCCAACACTGAAGCTTTCTTT; cdr3_aa: CASSQGGGSNTEAFF
j_call: TRBJ2-7; clone_size: once; cdr3_length: 15; v_call: TRBV7-9; d_call: -; cdr3_nt: TGTGCCAGCAGGTTAGCGGGACAGGGCCACCACGAGCAGTACTTC; cdr3_aa: CASRLAGQGHHEQYF
j_call: TRBJ2-2; clone_size: few; cdr3_length: 16; v_call: TRBV7-8; d_call: -; cdr3_nt: TGTGCCAGCAGCTTAGTCAGAGCTTTTGCGGCCGGGGAGCTGTTTTTT; cdr3_aa: CASSLVRAFAAGELFF
j_call: TRBJ2-7; clone_size: -; cdr3_length: 14; v_call: TRBV7-2; d_call: -; cdr3_nt: TGTGCCAGCAGCTTAGCGTCTGGAGACTACGAGCAGTACTTC; cdr3_aa: CASSLASGDYEQYF
j_call: TRBJ2-3; clone_size: -; cdr3_length: 16; v_call: TRBV7-8; d_call: TRBD1; cdr3_nt: TGTGCCAGCAGCCCAAGCCGGGACAGGGGCACGTTTACGCAGTATTTT; cdr3_aa: CASSPSRDRGTFTQYF
j_call: TRBJ2-7; clone_size: -; cdr3_length: 15; v_call: TRBV5-4; d_call: TRBD2; cdr3_nt: TGTGCCAGCAGCCCGTCCGGGACTAGAAGCTACGAGCAGTACTTC; cdr3_aa: CASSPSGTRSYEQYF
j_call: TRBJ1-2; clone_size: -; cdr3_length: 13; v_call: TRBV5-1; d_call: -; cdr3_nt: TGCGCCAGCAGCTTGATCGGGGGGAGCGGCTACACCTTC; cdr3_aa: CASSLIGGSGYTF
j_call: TRBJ1-4; clone_size: -; cdr3_length: 14; v_call: TRBV2; d_call: -; cdr3_nt: TGTGCCAGCGGAGGGGTCTTGGAAAATGAAAAACTGTTTTTT; cdr3_aa: CASGGVLENEKLFF
j_call: TRBJ2-7; clone_size: -; cdr3_length: 14; v_call: TRBV19; d_call: TRBD2; cdr3_nt: TGTGCCAGCTCCCGGGGCGGGGGGGCCTGGGAGCAGTACTTC; cdr3_aa: CASSRGGGAWEQYF
j_call: TRBJ2-3; clone_size: -; cdr3_length: 14; v_call: TRBV7-2; d_call: -; cdr3_nt: TGTGCCAGCAGCTCGCTTGGGGCTGCCGATACGCAGTATTTT; cdr3_aa: CASSSLGAADTQYF
j_call: TRBJ2-7; clone_size: -; cdr3_length: 13; v_call: TRBV30; d_call: TRBD2; cdr3_nt: TGTGCCTGGAGCGGACTAGCGGGTTACGAGCAGTACTTC; cdr3_aa: CAWSGLAGYEQYF
j_call: TRBJ1-4; clone_size: -; cdr3_length: 15; v_call: TRBV5-1; d_call: TRBD1; cdr3_nt: TGCGCCAGCAGCCAGGGACAGCCAACTAATGAAAAACTGTTTTTT; cdr3_aa: CASSQGQPTNEKLFF
j_call: TRBJ2-1; clone_size: -; cdr3_length: 15; v_call: TRBV6-5; d_call: TRBD2; cdr3_nt: TGTGCCAGCACCCGGAGTCCTAGCGGGAGCAATGAGCAGTTCTTC; cdr3_aa: CASTRSPSGSNEQFF
j_call: TRBJ2-3; clone_size: -; cdr3_length: 21; v_call: TRBV28; d_call: -; cdr3_nt: TGTGCCAGCAGAAATGGGGGGTACCCAAGAGCACATAATACGAGGACAGATACGCAGTATTTT; cdr3_aa: CASRNGGYPRAHNTRTDTQYF
j_call: TRBJ1-3; clone_size: -; cdr3_length: 17; v_call: TRBV3-1/TRBV3-2; d_call: -; cdr3_nt: TGTGCCAGCAGCGAAGGCCCGGGAGGGTCTGGTGGAAACACCATATATTTT; cdr3_aa: CASSEGPGGSGGNTIYF
j_call: TRBJ2-3; clone_size: -; cdr3_length: 14; v_call: TRBV2; d_call: TRBD2; cdr3_nt: TGTGCCAGCCCGACTAGCGGGAAAACAGATACGCAGTATTTT; cdr3_aa: CASPTSGKTDTQYF
j_call: TRBJ2-3; clone_size: -; cdr3_length: 12; v_call: TRBV7-2; d_call: -; cdr3_nt: TGTGCCAGCGGCTCTATTCCAGATACGCAGTATTTT; cdr3_aa: CASGSIPDTQYF
j_call: TRBJ1-4; clone_size: -; cdr3_length: 14; v_call: TRBV7-9; d_call: -; cdr3_nt: TGTGCCAGCAGCTTAGAACAGGGTGGGGAAAAACTGTTTTTT; cdr3_aa: CASSLEQGGEKLFF
j_call: TRBJ1-2; clone_size: -; cdr3_length: 13; v_call: TRBV5-4; d_call: -; cdr3_nt: TGTGCCAGCAGCTTGGTGTCGGGGAACGGCTACACCTTC; cdr3_aa: CASSLVSGNGYTF
j_call: TRBJ2-3; clone_size: -; cdr3_length: 15; v_call: TRBV7-2; d_call: TRBD1; cdr3_nt: TGTGCCAGCAGCCAAGACAGGGCGTCCCCAGATACGCAGTATTTT; cdr3_aa: CASSQDRASPDTQYF
j_call: TRBJ2-1; clone_size: -; cdr3_length: 14; v_call: TRBV23-1; d_call: TRBD2; cdr3_nt: TGCGCCAGCAACCCGGGACTAGCGGCCGATGGGCAGTTCTTC; cdr3_aa: CASNPGLAADGQFF
j_call: TRBJ2-1; clone_size: -; cdr3_length: 11; v_call: TRBV29-1; d_call: -; cdr3_nt: TGCAGCGTTGACCCTTACAATGAGCAGTTCTTC; cdr3_aa: CSVDPYNEQFF
j_call: TRBJ2-1; clone_size: -; cdr3_length: 14; v_call: TRBV28; d_call: TRBD1; cdr3_nt: TGTGCCAGCACCCCAGGGGGCTCCTACAATGAGCAGTTCTTC; cdr3_aa: CASTPGGSYNEQFF
j_call: TRBJ1-3; clone_size: -; cdr3_length: 16; v_call: TRBV5-1; d_call: TRBD1; cdr3_nt: TGCGCCAGCAGCCCTGACAGGGGCGCCTCTGGAAACACCATATATTTT; cdr3_aa: CASSPDRGASGNTIYF
j_call: TRBJ1-2; clone_size: -; cdr3_length: 14; v_call: TRBV28; d_call: -; cdr3_nt: TGTGCCAGCAGTTACCGACAGACTTACTATGGCTACACCTTC; cdr3_aa: CASSYRQTYYGYTF
j_call: TRBJ2-1; clone_size: -; cdr3_length: 16; v_call: TRBV7-2; d_call: TRBD1; cdr3_nt: TGTGCCAGCAGCCACAATCCCGGGACAGGGGACAATGAGCAGTTCTTC; cdr3_aa: CASSHNPGTGDNEQFF
j_call: TRBJ2-1; clone_size: -; cdr3_length: 16; v_call: TRBV6-2/TRBV6-3; d_call: TRBD2; cdr3_nt: TGTGCCAGCAGTTCAGGGAGCGGGGCCTCCTACAATGAGCAGTTCTTC; cdr3_aa: CASSSGSGASYNEQFF
j_call: TRBJ2-3; clone_size: -; cdr3_length: 18; v_call: TRBV6-2/TRBV6-3; d_call: TRBD1; cdr3_nt: TGTGCCAGCAGTAACAGACAGGGGGTGGCTAGCGACACAGATACGCAGTATTTT; cdr3_aa: CASSNRQGVASDTDTQYF
j_call: TRBJ1-2; clone_size: -; cdr3_length: 13; v_call: TRBV5-8; d_call: TRBD1; cdr3_nt: TGTGCCAGCAGCTGGGGGACAGGGTATGGCTACACCTTC; cdr3_aa: CASSWGTGYGYTF
j_call: TRBJ2-5; clone_size: -; cdr3_length: 13; v_call: TRBV24-1; d_call: -; cdr3_nt: TGTGCCACCAGTCGTGGGACTCAAGAGACCCAGTACTTC; cdr3_aa: CATSRGTQETQYF
j_call: TRBJ2-5; clone_size: -; cdr3_length: 15; v_call: TRBV7-9; d_call: TRBD1; cdr3_nt: TGTGCCAGCAGCCCCCCGGGACAGGGGTTGGAGACCCAGTACTTC; cdr3_aa: CASSPPGQGLETQYF
j_call: TRBJ2-7; clone_size: -; cdr3_length: 14; v_call: TRBV15; d_call: TRBD2; cdr3_nt: TGTGCCACCGGACTAGCAGAGTTGTCGGACGAGCAGTACTTC; cdr3_aa: CATGLAELSDEQYF
j_call: TRBJ2-1; clone_size: -; cdr3_length: 19; v_call: TRBV4-1; d_call: TRBD2; cdr3_nt: TGCGCCAGCAGCCAAGATCTGGGACTAGGGACTAGCGGGGGTGTTGAGCAGTTCTTC; cdr3_aa: CASSQDLGLGTSGGVEQFF
j_call: TRBJ1-1; clone_size: -; cdr3_length: 13; v_call: TRBV29-1; d_call: -; cdr3_nt: TGCAGCGCCAGGACAGCCAGCCCGGTTGAAGCTTTCTTT; cdr3_aa: CSARTASPVEAFF
j_call: TRBJ1-6; clone_size: -; cdr3_length: 17; v_call: TRBV27; d_call: TRBD1; cdr3_nt: TGTGCCAGCAGTCGACGGACAGGGGGGTCCTATAATTCACCCCTCCACTTT; cdr3_aa: CASSRRTGGSYNSPLHF
j_call: TRBJ1-2; clone_size: -; cdr3_length: 16; v_call: TRBV5-4; d_call: TRBD1; cdr3_nt: TGTGCCAGCAGCTTTCCGGGACAGGGACGAGGCTATGGCTACACCTTC; cdr3_aa: CASSFPGQGRGYGYTF
j_call: TRBJ2-7; clone_size: few; cdr3_length: 13; v_call: TRBV27; d_call: TRBD1; cdr3_nt: TGTGCCAGCTCCGGGACAGGACCCTACGAGCAGTACTTC; cdr3_aa: CASSGTGPYEQYF
j_call: TRBJ1-2; clone_size: -; cdr3_length: 13; v_call: TRBV12-3/TRBV12-4; d_call: -; cdr3_nt: TGTGCCAGCAGTTTATTGTCCGGGTCTGGCTACACCTTC; cdr3_aa: CASSLLSGSGYTF
j_call: TRBJ2-6; clone_size: -; cdr3_length: 15; v_call: TRBV9; d_call: -; cdr3_nt: TGTGCCAGCAGCGTAGGGGCGGGTGGGGCCAACGTCCTGACTTTC; cdr3_aa: CASSVGAGGANVLTF
j_call: TRBJ2-1; clone_size: -; cdr3_length: 16; v_call: TRBV24-1; d_call: TRBD2; cdr3_nt: TGTGCCACCAGTGACTTAGCGGGGAGAAACTACAATGAGCAGTTCTTC; cdr3_aa: CATSDLAGRNYNEQFF
j_call: TRBJ2-3; clone_size: few; cdr3_length: 18; v_call: TRBV13; d_call: TRBD2; cdr3_nt: TGTGCCAGCAGCTCACCATTCCTACTAGCGGAGCACACAGATACGCAGTATTTT; cdr3_aa: CASSSPFLLAEHTDTQYF
j_call: TRBJ2-7; clone_size: -; cdr3_length: 12; v_call: TRBV5-1; d_call: TRBD1; cdr3_nt: TGCGCCAGCAGCTATAACAGGGGCGAGCAGTACTTC; cdr3_aa: CASSYNRGEQYF
j_call: TRBJ2-2; clone_size: -; cdr3_length: 15; v_call: TRBV18; d_call: TRBD1; cdr3_nt: TGTGCCAGCTCAACGGACAGGGGACACACCGGGGAGCTGTTTTTT; cdr3_aa: CASSTDRGHTGELFF
j_call: TRBJ2-1; clone_size: -; cdr3_length: 13; v_call: TRBV6-4; d_call: -; cdr3_nt: TGTGCCAGCAGTGAATCTCGGGCCGGGGGGCAGTTCTTC; cdr3_aa: CASSESRAGGQFF
j_call: TRBJ2-3; clone_size: -; cdr3_length: 14; v_call: TRBV27; d_call: -; cdr3_nt: TGTGCCAGCAGTTTATGGGGGGGCCCAGATACGCAGTATTTT; cdr3_aa: CASSLWGGPDTQYF
j_call: TRBJ2-5; clone_size: once; cdr3_length: 14; v_call: TRBV9; d_call: TRBD2; cdr3_nt: TGTGCCAGCAGCGTAGGGGGGGGCCAAGAGACCCAGTACTTC; cdr3_aa: CASSVGGGQETQYF
j_call: TRBJ1-5; clone_size: -; cdr3_length: 16; v_call: TRBV5-3; d_call: -; cdr3_nt: TGTGCCAGAAGTCCGCCTTGGGCGGGAAGCAATCAGCCCCAGCATTTT; cdr3_aa: CARSPPWAGSNQPQHF